Each of the 14 T cell receptor beta chains below was sequenced from the same sample in a study of shared clonotypes between healthy human individuals. TCRdb's copy holds only in-frame clones and misses some; the assay was immunoSEQ multiplex PCR. The table includes about 2 million clones, 90% to 95% detected once. Sequenced sample: naive CD4+ T cells sorted from blood. Subset in this sample: CD45RA+ positively selected. The source of these receptors is a man aged 18 to 30 in good health.

The V and J genes are TRBV9 and TRBJ1-3; 9 positions agree with TRBD1. This CDR3 has 16 amino acids. Germline loops: CDR1 SGDLS, CDR2 YYNGEE. V shed 2 bases, J shed 0 bases, and the junction held 3 bases outside the gene matches. CDR3 nucleotides: TGTGCCAGCAGCGTCGGGGGACAGGGCTCTGGAAACACCATATATTTT. This translates into CASSVGGQGSGNTIYF.

The chain combines TRBV5-1 with TRBJ2-1, with 9 bases identical to TRBD2. This CDR3 region has 19 residues. J gave up 2 bases and V 1 base, and 13 bases lay outside the gene matches. Germline CDR1 reads SGHRS; CDR2 reads YFSETQ. CDR3 amino acids: CASSLPQTGASGTYNEQFF. CDR3 coding DNA: TGCGCCAGCAGCTTGCCCCAAACTGGGGCTAGCGGGACCTACAATGAGCAGTTCTTC.

This chain joins TRBV5-1 and TRBJ1-4, with D perhaps matching TRBD1 (6 bases). The germline gives CDR1 SGHRS, CDR2 YFSETQ. The CDR3 extends over 16 amino acids. V lost 1 base to trimming and J lost 0 bases, with 10 bases between them. CDR3 coding DNA: TGCGCCAGCAGCTTGAGGGACATTGCAACTAATGAAAAACTGTTTTTT. This translates into CASSLRDIATNEKLFF.

This chain uses TRBV30 with TRBJ2-7; tentatively, D is TRBD2 (5 bases). Germline values: CDR1 GTSNPN, CDR2 SVGIG (reference sequence). V was cut by 3 bases and J by 7 bases, with 13 bases left in between. CDR3 length: 12 amino acids. CDR3 DNA sequence: TGTGCCTGGAGGGGAGTGGCTGGTGAGCAGTACTTC. Translation: CAWRGVAGEQYF.

This sequence joins TRBV6-5 and TRBJ1-1; the D is unclear. The CDR3 length is 14 residues. Germline V gene sequence: CDR1 MNHEY, CDR2 SVGAGI. Trimming removed 7 bases at V and 0 bases at J, with 12 bases between. This CDR3 is CASMVAGLNTEAFF. The CDR3 DNA is TGTGCCAGCATGGTGGCGGGTCTGAACACTGAAGCTTTCTTT.

This clone has only one observation. The gene calls are TRBV7-9 and TRBJ1-4, with D uncertain. Germline CDR1 reads SEHNR; CDR2 reads FQNEAQ (reference sequence). V lost 1 base, J lost 7 bases, and 10 bases lay in between. The CDR3 extends over 14 amino acids. CDR3 coding DNA: TGTGCCAGCAGCTTAGGGAATGGAGGTGAAAAACTGTTTTTT. This codes for CASSLGNGGEKLFF.

This chain joins TRBV7-9 and TRBJ1-1; 12 nucleotides align to TRBD1. CDR3 length: 18 residues. Germline V gene sequence: CDR1 SEHNR, CDR2 FQNEAQ (reference sequence). Germline trimming cut 7 bases from V and 3 bases from J; bases unmatched to any gene: 15. DNA of the CDR3: TGTGCCAGCACCCCAAGGTCCGGGACAGGGGGCGTGTACACTGAAGCTTTCTTT. Protein: CASTPRSGTGGVYTEAFF.

For this clone: Additional DNA sequences in this sample encode the identical CDR3. The chain has TRBV28 and TRBJ2-7; D uncertain. CDR3 size: 11 residues. Trimming removed 5 bases at V and 2 bases at J, with 4 bases between. Germline CDR1 reads MDHEN; CDR2 reads SYDVKM. The CDR3 DNA follows: TGTGCCAGCAGTCTAACCTACGAGCAGTACTTC. Its translation is CASSLTYEQYF.

CDR3 DNA sequence: TGTGCCAGCAGTTACCCGGCTGGCAATCAGCCCCAGCATTTT. Protein product: CASSYPAGNQPQHF. The chain uses TRBV21-1 and TRBJ1-5. TRBV21-1 is annotated as a pseudogene. The CDR3 length is 14 residues.

V usage is TRBV28 and J usage is TRBJ2-5, with D perhaps being TRBD1 or TRBD2 (5 bases each). This CDR3 has 14 residues. The germline V gene has CDR1 MDHEN and CDR2 SYDVKM. Trimming shortened V by 3 bases and J by 7 bases, and 15 bases separated the two germline ends. DNA of the CDR3: TGTGCCAGCAGTTTCGGGGCCCAAAGACTGACCCAGTACTTC. Protein: CASSFGAQRLTQYF. Together with reference TRBV28 and TRBJ2-5, the CDR3 gives the full variable domain: DVKVTQSSRYLVKRTGEKVFLECVQDMDHENMFWYRQDPGLGLRLIYFSYDVKMKEKGDIPEGYSVSREKKERFSLILESASTNQTSMYLCASSFGAQRLTQYFGPGTRLLVL.

Remarks on this clone: This same CDR3 is encoded by further DNA sequences in the sample. This sequence joins TRBV6-1 and TRBJ2-7, with D maybe TRBD1 (6 bases). There are 14 residues in the CDR3. Between the trimmed V and J ends, which lost 6 bases and 0 bases, there was a span of 12 bases. Germline V CDR1 and CDR2: MNHNS, SASEGT. The CDR3 coding sequence is TGTGCCAGCAGGACCCAGGGGTCCTCCTACGAGCAGTACTTC. Its protein product is CASRTQGSSYEQYF.

The chain combines TRBV27 with TRBJ1-2; 12 bases are a match to TRBD1. V was clipped by 3 bases and J by 5 bases; unmatched bases: 7. The CDR3 spans 16 residues. The germline gives CDR1 MNHEY, CDR2 SMNVEV (reference sequence). The CDR3 bases are TGTGCCAGCAGTTTCCTTACGGGACAGGGGGCTTATGGCTACACCTTC. It encodes CASSFLTGQGAYGYTF.

This chain uses TRBV7-3 with TRBJ2-3; 7 bases line up with TRBD2. Trimming at V came to 2 bases and at J to 3 bases, leaving 11 bases not matched to a gene. This CDR3 spans 17 amino acids. CDR1 is SGHTA, CDR2 FQGTGA, per germline. In DNA form, the CDR3 reads TGTGCCAGCAGCTTAGGAGTATTGCGGGGGACTACAGATACGCAGTATTTT. Its protein product is CASSLGVLRGTTDTQYF.

As regards this clone: This same CDR3 is encoded by further DNA sequences in the sample. The chain is built from TRBV2 and TRBJ1-5, with 8 bases that match TRBD1. The CDR3 runs to 15 residues. Germline CDR1 SNHLY, CDR2 FYNNEI. Unmatched junction bases numbered 2, after V lost 4 bases and J lost 0 bases. The CDR3 here is CASSATGDSNQPQHF. DNA of the CDR3: TGTGCCAGCAGTGCGACAGGGGATAGCAATCAGCCCCAGCATTTT. The full variable domain, in which reference TRBV2 and TRBJ1-5 provide the parts outside the CDR3, is EPEVTQTPSHQVTQMGQEVILRCVPISNHLYFYWYRQILGQKVEFLVSFYNNEISEKSEIFDDQFSVERPDGSNFTLKIRSTKLEDSAMYFCASSATGDSNQPQHFGDGTRLSIL.